This entry features one T cell receptor (beta chain) sequence. What it binds is not known. This specimen comes from a study of CD8 T cells in ankylosing spondylitis. Findings and limits, study-wide: The authors reported significant enrichment of disease-linked clones in matched ankylosing spondylitis synovial fluid. It appeared that ankylosing spondylitis blood was characterized by a TCR beta motif of several highly homologous variants.

Trimming left V 0 bases short and J 11 bases short, with 13 bases between. There are 13 residues in the CDR3. Germline CDR1 GTSNPN, CDR2 SVGIG (reference sequence). TCRdb reprocessed the 5' RACE reads with MiXCR, giving one entry per CDR3 protein. This sample has about 700,000 distinct CDR3 sequences; roughly 19% occur once, and the top ten carry around 19%. The chain combines TRBV30 with TRBJ1-4; weak D call: TRBD1 (6 bases). This sequence originates from a male donor with ankylosing spondylitis. The sequenced sample consisted of blood, either unsorted or a sorted T cell fraction (not recorded which). Here the CDR3 reads CAWSVWGQLKLFF. In nucleotides, the CDR3 is TGTGCCTGGAGTGTATGGGGGCAGCTTAAACTGTTTTTT.